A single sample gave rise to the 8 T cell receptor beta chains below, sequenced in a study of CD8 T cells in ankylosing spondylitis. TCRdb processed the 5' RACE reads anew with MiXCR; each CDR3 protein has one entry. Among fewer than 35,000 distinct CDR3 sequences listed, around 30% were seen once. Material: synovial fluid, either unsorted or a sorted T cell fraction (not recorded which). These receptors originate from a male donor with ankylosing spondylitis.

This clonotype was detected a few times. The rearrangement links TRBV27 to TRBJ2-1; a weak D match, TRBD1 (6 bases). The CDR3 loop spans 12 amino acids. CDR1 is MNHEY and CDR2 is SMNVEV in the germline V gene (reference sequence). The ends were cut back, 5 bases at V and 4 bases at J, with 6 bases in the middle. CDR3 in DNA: TGTGCCAGCAGTACAGGGTACAATGAGCAGTTCTTC. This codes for CASSTGYNEQFF.

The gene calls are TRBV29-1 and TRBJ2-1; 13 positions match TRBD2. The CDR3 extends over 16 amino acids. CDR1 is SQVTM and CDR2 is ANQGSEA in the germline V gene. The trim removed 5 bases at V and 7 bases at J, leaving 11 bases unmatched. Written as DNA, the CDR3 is TGCAGCGTTACCGGGACTAGCGGGAAAAGTATAAATGAGCAGTTCTTC. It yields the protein CSVTGTSGKSINEQFF.

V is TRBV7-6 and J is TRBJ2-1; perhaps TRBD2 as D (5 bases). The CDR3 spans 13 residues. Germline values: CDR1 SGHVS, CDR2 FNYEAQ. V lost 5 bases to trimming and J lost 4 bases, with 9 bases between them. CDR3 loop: CASSGLGYNEQFF. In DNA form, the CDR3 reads TGTGCCAGCAGCGGACTGGGTTACAATGAGCAGTTCTTC.

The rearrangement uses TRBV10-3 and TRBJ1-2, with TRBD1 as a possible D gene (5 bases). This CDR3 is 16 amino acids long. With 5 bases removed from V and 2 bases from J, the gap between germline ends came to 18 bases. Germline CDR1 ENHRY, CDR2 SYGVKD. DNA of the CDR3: TGTGCCATCAGTAGAGGGACGCAGGAAGTGAACTATGGCTACACCTTC. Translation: CAISRGTQEVNYGYTF.

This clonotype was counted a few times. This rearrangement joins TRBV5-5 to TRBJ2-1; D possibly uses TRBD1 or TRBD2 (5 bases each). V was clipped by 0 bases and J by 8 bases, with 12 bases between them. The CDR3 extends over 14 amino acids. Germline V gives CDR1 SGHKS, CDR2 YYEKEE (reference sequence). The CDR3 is CASSLEFGAYEQFF. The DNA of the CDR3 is TGTGCCAGCAGCTTGGAATTCGGGGCCTATGAGCAGTTCTTC.

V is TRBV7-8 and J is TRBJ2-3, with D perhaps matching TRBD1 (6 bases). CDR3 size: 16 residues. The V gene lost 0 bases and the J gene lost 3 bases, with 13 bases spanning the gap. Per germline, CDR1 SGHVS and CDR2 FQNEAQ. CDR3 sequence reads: CASSLAPGVQTDTQYF. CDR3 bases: TGTGCCAGCAGCTTAGCGCCAGGGGTACAAACAGATACGCAGTATTTT.

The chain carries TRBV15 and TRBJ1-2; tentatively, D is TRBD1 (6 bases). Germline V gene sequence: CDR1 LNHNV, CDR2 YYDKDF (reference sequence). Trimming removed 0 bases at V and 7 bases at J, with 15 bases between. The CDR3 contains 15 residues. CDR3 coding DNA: TGTGCCACCAGCAGAGATTTGGGGGGCCTCCGTGGCTACACCTTC. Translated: CATSRDLGGLRGYTF.

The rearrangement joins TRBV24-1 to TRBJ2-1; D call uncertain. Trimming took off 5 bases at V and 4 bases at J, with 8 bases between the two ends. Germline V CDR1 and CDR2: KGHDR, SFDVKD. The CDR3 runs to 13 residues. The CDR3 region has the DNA TGTGCCACCAGTGTGACACCATACAATGAGCAGTTCTTC. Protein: CATSVTPYNEQFF.